This TCR beta chain was obtained from a study of T cells in Graves' hyperthyroidism and ophthalmopathy (dated 2019 in TCRdb). About the investigation overall: Peripheral blood samples were taken at initial diagnosis, before any treatment was given. TCR V-J signatures able to tell the groups apart were searched for in a discovery cohort of 95 to 100 patients, of whom fewer than 45 had Graves' ophthalmopathy and roughly 57 had stable Graves' hyperthyroidism. Prospective prediction of ophthalmopathy was tested in an independent validation cohort consisting of 18 hyperthyroidism patients and around 16 patients who later progressed to ophthalmopathy. The 75 to 100 discovery patients were randomly divided into training and test sets at a 7:3 ratio. Thyroid tissue and blood T-cell repertoires from about 6 Graves' hyperthyroidism patients were also compared in the study. Following sampling, methimazole starting at 30 mg daily was given to hyperthyroidism patients, and high-dose intravenous methylprednisolone was given to ophthalmopathy patients. The paper describes TCR Vbeta CDR3 sequencing of 120 to 150 peripheral blood samples, made up of 43 ophthalmopathy patients, over 70 hyperthyroidism patients and around 17 progressor patients.

Comment on this clonotype: Its antigen is not yet known. It has no much larger one-base neighbor in the sample; base qualities were not kept.

V and J are trimmed by 6 bases and 2 bases, and the gene matches miss 7 bases of the junction. There are 14 amino acids in the CDR3, from cysteine to phenylalanine inclusive. Only the CDR3 portion is preserved as DNA: 42 bases, with reading frame beginning at the first base. From the germline V gene, CDR1 is MDHEN and CDR2 is SYDVKM. General conclusions and limits of the study: Ophthalmopathy was separated from stable hyperthyroidism by a 13 V-J signature model, with roughly 88% sensitivity and approximately 84% specificity obtained in cross-validation and 80%/75% obtained in testing. No statistical method was used to set the sample size in advance, and investigators knew the group allocation. Most expanded thyroid clonotypes (frequency above 0.001) were also detected in blood, suggesting blood repertoires may reflect thyroid immune responses. During validation, the model predicted progression to ophthalmopathy a median of approximately 6 months ahead of onset, with more than 55% sensitivity and 72% to 85% specificity.

Ophthalmopathy patients had moderately to severely active disease, with a Clinical Activity Score of 3 or more, a NOSPECS grade of 4 or more, and a disease duration of less than 3 months. Any patient with an uncontrolled infection, another autoimmune disease, pregnancy or lactation was excluded. Clinical symptoms, serum thyroxine and TRAb, thyroid ultrasound, and orbital computed tomography formed the basis for the diagnoses. Ficoll-Paque density gradient centrifugation was used to isolate PBMCs from about 10 ml of fresh peripheral blood. Total RNA was extracted using Trizol reagent, and RNA quality was assessed on an Agilent 2100 Bioanalyzer. The TCR beta CDR3 regions were amplified from RNA transcripts. For the first round of RT-PCR on the TCR CDR3, the HTBI primer set was used together with the Qiagen OneStep RT-PCR kit. The libraries were constructed in a second round of multiplex PCR and then size-selected and purified. Paired-end sequencing of the libraries was performed with 100 bp reads on an Illumina HiSeq2000. The source study handled its data this way. SOAPnuke was used to process the raw data, throwing out any read that contained adapters or uncalled bases, had a mean Phred below 15, or lacked an exact constant-primer or identifier match. High-quality paired reads were merged using COPE v1.2.5, and each unique nucleotide sequence was defined as a clonotype. MiTCR v1.1 was used to align the clonotypes against IMGT TRBV, TRBD and TRBJ reference segments. The analysis was restricted to V-J combinations with a frequency above 0.0001, which together covered 99% to 99.2% of the repertoires. The TCS score was defined as the ratio of F50 (clonal expansion) to E x V (chaos), calculated using BLOSUM62-based TCRdist between CDR3 peptides within each V-J. Welch's t-statistics and random forest reduced fewer than 600 V-J features to 10 to 15, which were used in a naive Bayes classifier (R e1071). In-frame beta chains were kept once TCRdb had trimmed the public reads at Q25 with fastp and called clones with MiXCR. Each entry merges the rows of one CDR3 protein and shows their most common DNA and genes. The V and J calls and clone size come from TCRdb's table, not from the authors' own analysis. Within this sample are a few hundred thousand distinct CDR3 sequences, with approximately 17% of them counted one time only. The ten biggest clones cover 35% to 50% of the sample.

The rearrangement combines TRBV28 with TRBJ2-7; 7 bases in the middle match TRBD2. The clonotype comes from a man between 18 and 29 years old with Graves' ophthalmopathy. Sample: blood. CDR3 reads: CASSARGDPYEQYF. In nucleotide form, the sequence is TGTGCCAGCAGCGCCCGGGGGGACCCCTACGAGCAGTACTTC.